This T cell receptor beta chain was profiled in a study of molecular identifiers for immune sequencing clone quantification. A CD8+CD4-CCR7+CD45RA+ gate was used to sort naive CD8 T cells. Findings of the study overall: Even with around 1 million naive cells present, spiked Jurkat TCR RNA from one cell was reportedly detectable. Effector cells kept over 98% of their molecules in clones above 20 RNA copies, while naive cells kept under 1% there.

Bulk TCR library preparation followed previously described methods with listed TCR primers. One entry per CDR3 protein results from TCRdb running MiXCR on the PCR reads. The data hold hundreds of thousands of distinct CDR3 sequences, with about 25% observed a single time. This clonotype came up a few times. Its target is not known. The CDR3 has 16 amino acids. CDR1 SGHVS and CDR2 FNYEAQ come from the germline V gene. V lost 4 bases to trimming and J lost 2 bases; unmatched junction nucleotides: 11. This TCR derives from a human donor in good health. Some libraries in this study had Jurkat cell RNA spiked in. Sequencing was done on a sample of naive CD8+ T cells from blood, with Jurkat cell RNA spiked in. The subset is: FACS-sorted CD8+CD4-CCR7+CD45RA+ naive T cells. The rearrangement uses TRBV7-6 and TRBJ2-7; 7 bases are shared with TRBD1. CDR3 sequence (DNA): TGTGCCAGCAGCTCTGCCCGGGACAGCTCACCCTACGAGCAGTACTTC. Protein: CASSSARDSSPYEQYF.